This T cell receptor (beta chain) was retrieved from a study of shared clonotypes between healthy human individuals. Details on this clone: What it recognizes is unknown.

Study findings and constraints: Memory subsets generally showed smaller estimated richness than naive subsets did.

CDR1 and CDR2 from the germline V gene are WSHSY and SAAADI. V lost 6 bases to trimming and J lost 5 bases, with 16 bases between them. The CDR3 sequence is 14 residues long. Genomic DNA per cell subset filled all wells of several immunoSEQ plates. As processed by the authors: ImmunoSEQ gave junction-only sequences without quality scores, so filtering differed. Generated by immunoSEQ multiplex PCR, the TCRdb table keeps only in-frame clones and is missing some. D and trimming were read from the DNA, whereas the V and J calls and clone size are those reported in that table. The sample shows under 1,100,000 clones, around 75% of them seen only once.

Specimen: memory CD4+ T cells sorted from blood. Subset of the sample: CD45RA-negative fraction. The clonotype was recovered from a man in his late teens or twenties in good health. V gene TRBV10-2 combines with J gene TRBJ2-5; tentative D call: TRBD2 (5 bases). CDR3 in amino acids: CASRGQGRRETQYF. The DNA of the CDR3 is TGCGCCAGCAGGGGCCAAGGGAGACGCGAGACCCAGTACTTC.